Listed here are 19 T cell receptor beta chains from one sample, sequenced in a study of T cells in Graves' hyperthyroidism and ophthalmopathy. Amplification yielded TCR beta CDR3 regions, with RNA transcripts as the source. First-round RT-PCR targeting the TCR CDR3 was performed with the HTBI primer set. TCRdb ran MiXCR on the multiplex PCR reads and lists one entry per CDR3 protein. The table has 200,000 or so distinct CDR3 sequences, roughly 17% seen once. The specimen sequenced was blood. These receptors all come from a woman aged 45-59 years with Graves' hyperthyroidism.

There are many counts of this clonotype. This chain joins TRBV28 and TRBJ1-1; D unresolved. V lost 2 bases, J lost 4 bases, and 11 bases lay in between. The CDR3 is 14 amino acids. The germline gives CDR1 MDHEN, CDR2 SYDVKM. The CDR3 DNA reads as TGTGCCAGCAGTTTAGGGATGCAGCGCACTGAAGCTTTCTTT. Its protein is CASSLGMQRTEAFF.

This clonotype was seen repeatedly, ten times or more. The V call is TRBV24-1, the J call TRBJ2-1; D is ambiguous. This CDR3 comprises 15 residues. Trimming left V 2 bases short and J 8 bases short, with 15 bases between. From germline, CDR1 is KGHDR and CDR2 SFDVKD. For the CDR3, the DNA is TGTGCCACCAGTGATTATCTGGACCCCTGGGATGAGCAGTTCTTC. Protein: CATSDYLDPWDEQFF.

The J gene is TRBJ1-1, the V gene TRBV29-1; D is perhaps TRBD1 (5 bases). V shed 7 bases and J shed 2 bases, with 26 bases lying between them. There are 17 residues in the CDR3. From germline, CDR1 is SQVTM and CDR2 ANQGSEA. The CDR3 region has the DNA TGCAGCGCTATTGCGGGGCCCTCCAGAAGGCTAAACACTGAAGCTTTCTTT. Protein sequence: CSAIAGPSRRLNTEAFF.

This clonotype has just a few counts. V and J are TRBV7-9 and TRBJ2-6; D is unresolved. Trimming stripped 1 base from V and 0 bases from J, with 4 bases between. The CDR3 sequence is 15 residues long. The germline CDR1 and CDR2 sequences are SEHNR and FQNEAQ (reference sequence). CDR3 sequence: CASSLEFSGANVLTF. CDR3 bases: TGTGCCAGCAGCTTAGAGTTCTCTGGGGCCAACGTCCTGACTTTC.

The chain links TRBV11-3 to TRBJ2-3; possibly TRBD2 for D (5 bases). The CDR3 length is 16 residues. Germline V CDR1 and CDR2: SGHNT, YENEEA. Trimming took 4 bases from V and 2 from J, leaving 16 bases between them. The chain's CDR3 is CASSSRATGTTDTQYF. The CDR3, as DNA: TGTGCCAGCAGCTCTAGGGCGACGGGAACCACAGATACGCAGTATTTT. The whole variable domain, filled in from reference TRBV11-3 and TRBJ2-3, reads EAGVVQSPRYKIIEKKQPVAFWCNPISGHNTLYWYLQNLGQGPELLIRYENEEAVDDSQLPKDRFSAERLKGVDSTLKIQPAELGDSAVYLCASSSRATGTTDTQYFGPGTRLTVL.

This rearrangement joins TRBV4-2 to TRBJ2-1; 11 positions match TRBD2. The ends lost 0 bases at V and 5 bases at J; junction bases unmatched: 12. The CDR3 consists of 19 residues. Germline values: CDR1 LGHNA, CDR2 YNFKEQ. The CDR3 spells CASSQDPSGRTIGNNEQFF. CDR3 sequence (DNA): TGTGCCAGCAGCCAAGATCCTAGCGGGAGGACCATAGGAAACAATGAGCAGTTCTTC.

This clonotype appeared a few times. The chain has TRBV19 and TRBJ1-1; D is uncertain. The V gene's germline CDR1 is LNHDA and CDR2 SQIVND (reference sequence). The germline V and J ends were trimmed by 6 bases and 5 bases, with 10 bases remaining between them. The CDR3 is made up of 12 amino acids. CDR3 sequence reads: CASRTRGTEAFF. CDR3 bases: TGTGCCAGTAGGACAAGAGGGACTGAAGCTTTCTTT.

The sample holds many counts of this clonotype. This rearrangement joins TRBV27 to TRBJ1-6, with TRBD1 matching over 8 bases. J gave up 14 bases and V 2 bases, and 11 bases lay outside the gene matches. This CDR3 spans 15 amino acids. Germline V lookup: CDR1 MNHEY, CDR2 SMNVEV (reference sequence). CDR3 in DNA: TGTGCCAGCAGTTTAGGGACAGGCCTGGGTTCGGCCCTCCACTTT. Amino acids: CASSLGTGLGSALHF.

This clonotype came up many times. The CDR3 reads CAWLAENTGELFF. The CDR3 nucleotides are TGTGCCTGGCTAGCGGAGAACACCGGGGAGCTGTTTTTT. The rearrangement uses TRBV30 and TRBJ2-2; TRBD2 agrees at 7 bases. Trimming removed 5 bases from V and 1 base from J; junction bases left unmatched: 1. Germline V gives CDR1 GTSNPN, CDR2 SVGIG (reference sequence). This CDR3 has 13 amino acids.

The CDR3 nucleotides read TGTGCCAGTAGTATCAGGGCCAGCGAGTTGGACAATGAGCAGTTCTTC. Residues: CASSIRASELDNEQFF. The chain is built from TRBV19 and TRBJ2-1, with D possibly TRBD1 on 5 matching bases. Per the germline V gene, CDR1 is LNHDA and CDR2 is SQIVND (reference sequence). This CDR3 contains 16 residues. Trimming shortened V by 3 bases and J by 5 bases, and 17 bases separated the two germline ends.

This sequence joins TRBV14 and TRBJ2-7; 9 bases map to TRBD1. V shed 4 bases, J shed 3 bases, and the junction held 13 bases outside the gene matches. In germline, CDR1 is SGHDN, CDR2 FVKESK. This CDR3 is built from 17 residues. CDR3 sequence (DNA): TGTGCCAGCAGCCGAAATAGAGGGACAGGGCGTGACTACGAGCAGTACTTC. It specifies CASSRNRGTGRDYEQYF.

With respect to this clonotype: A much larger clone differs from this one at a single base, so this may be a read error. This CDR3 reads CASSLYRRNTEAFF. Here the CDR3 DNA reads TGTGCCAGCAGCCTCTACCGGAGGAACACTGAAGCTTTCTTT. The chain couples TRBV5-4 to TRBJ1-1; D gene ambiguous. V was pared by 4 bases and J by 1 base, with 11 bases between. CDR3 length: 14 amino acids. The V gene's germline CDR1 is SGHNT and CDR2 YYREEE (reference sequence).

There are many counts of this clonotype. DNA of the CDR3: TGTGCCAGCAGCTTCTTTGGGGGGGAGACCCAGTACTTC. As protein: CASSFFGGETQYF. The rearrangement joins TRBV7-9 to TRBJ2-5, with D possibly matching TRBD2 (6 bases). The CDR3 is 13 residues long. V was shortened by 3 bases and J by 5 bases, with 10 bases between the two germline ends. Germline-derived CDR1 and CDR2 are SEHNR and FQNEAQ (reference sequence). The full variable domain, with the rest looked up from reference TRBV7-9 and TRBJ2-5, is DTGVSQNPRHKITKRGQNVTFRCDPISEHNRLYWYRQTLGQGPEFLTYFQNEAQLEKSRLLSDRFSAERPKGSFSTLEIQRTEQGDSAMYLCASSFFGGETQYFGPGTRLLVL.

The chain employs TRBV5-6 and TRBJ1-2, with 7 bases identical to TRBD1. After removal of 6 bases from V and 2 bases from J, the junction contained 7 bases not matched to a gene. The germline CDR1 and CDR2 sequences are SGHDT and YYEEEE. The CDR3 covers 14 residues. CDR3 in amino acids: CASNAGQQNYGYTF. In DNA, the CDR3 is TGTGCCAGCAACGCGGGACAGCAAAACTATGGCTACACCTTC. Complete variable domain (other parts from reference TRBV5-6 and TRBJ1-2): DAGVTQSPTHLIKTRGQQVTLRCSPKSGHDTVSWYQQALGQGPQFIFQYYEEEERQRGNFPDRFSGHQFPNYSSELNVNALLLGDSALYLCASNAGQQNYGYTFGSGTRLTVV.

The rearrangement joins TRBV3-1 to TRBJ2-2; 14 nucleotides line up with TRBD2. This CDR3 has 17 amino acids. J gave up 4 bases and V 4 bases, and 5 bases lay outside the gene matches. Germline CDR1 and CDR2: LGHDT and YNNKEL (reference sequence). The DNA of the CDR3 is TGTGCCAGCAGCCGAGAAGGGACTAGCGGGAGCACCGGGGAGCTGTTTTTT. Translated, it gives CASSREGTSGSTGELFF.

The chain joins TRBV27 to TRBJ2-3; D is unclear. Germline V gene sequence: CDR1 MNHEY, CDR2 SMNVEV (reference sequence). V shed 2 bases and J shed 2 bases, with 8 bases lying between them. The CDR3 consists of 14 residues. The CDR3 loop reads CASSLRPTTDTQYF. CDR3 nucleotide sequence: TGTGCCAGCAGTTTACGACCGACCACAGATACGCAGTATTTT.

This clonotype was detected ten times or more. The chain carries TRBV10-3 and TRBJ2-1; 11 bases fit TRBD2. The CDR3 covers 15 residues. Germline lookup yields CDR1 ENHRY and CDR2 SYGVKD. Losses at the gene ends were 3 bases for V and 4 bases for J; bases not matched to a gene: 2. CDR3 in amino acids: CAISDSGRGYNEQFF. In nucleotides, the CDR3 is TGTGCCATCAGTGATAGCGGGAGGGGGTACAATGAGCAGTTCTTC.

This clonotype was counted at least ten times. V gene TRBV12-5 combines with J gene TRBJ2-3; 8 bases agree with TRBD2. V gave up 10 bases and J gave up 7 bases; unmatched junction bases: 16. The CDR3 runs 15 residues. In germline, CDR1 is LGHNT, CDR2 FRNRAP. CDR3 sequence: CATRFRASGSYTQYF. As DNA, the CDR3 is TGTGCTACTCGGTTTAGGGCCAGCGGGAGTTATACGCAGTATTTT.

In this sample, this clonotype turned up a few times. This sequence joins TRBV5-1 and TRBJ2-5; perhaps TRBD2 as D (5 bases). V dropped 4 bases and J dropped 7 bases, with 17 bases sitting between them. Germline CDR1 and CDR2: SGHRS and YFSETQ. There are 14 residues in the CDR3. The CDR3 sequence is CASSQVPLAGTQYF. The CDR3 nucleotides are TGCGCCAGCAGCCAGGTCCCTCTAGCAGGGACCCAGTACTTC.